This T cell receptor (beta chain) was profiled in a study of PD-L1 blockade in urothelial cancer. At the level of the study: Patients had received 0 to 3 prior chemotherapy regimens. Blood yielded a median of 141,255 T cells per sample.

Trimming stripped 4 bases from V and 0 bases from J, with 15 bases between. This CDR3 comprises 16 residues. Germline lookup yields CDR1 SGHDT and CDR2 YYEEEE. Locally advanced or metastatic urothelial carcinoma affected the patients. Each patient gave between 1 and 8 samples, pretreatment and on-treatment. TCRdb keeps only in-frame clones here, not all; method: immunoSEQ multiplex PCR. The sample carries tens of thousands of clones, around 90% recorded once. The chain employs TRBV5-6 and TRBJ2-3; the D gene is possibly TRBD1 (6 bases). This specimen was PBMCs, taken around atezolizumab (anti-PD-L1) treatment. The TCR sequence derives from a man aged 50-60 years with urothelial cancer. CDR3 protein: CASSHRVLFSTDTQYF. CDR3 bases: TGTGCCAGCAGCCACAGGGTTCTCTTTAGCACAGATACGCAGTATTTT.